This section outlines one TCR beta chain sequence together with its context. The antigen is not known. This entry belongs to a study of cytomegalovirus exposure and HLA in healthy donors. Study details: The 100 to 150 validation repertoires matched the approximately 700 first-cohort repertoires in platform, a later analysis reported.

General study results and limits: Cytomegalovirus status was reportedly diagnosed by the classifier with high sensitivity and specificity. In the approximately 130 validation repertoires, approximately 94% of cluster scores exceeded 0, per a later analysis. While the bulk of TCR sequences proved rare, some public TCRs turned up in many donors.

Clones were sequenced by immunoSEQ multiplex PCR, and TCRdb holds only the in-frame ones, with some missing. Of roughly 77,000 clones listed, over 85% were seen once; the top ten hold about 0.7%. The receptor's source is a woman aged 18-35 years in good health and CMV-seronegative. The sample comprised PBMCs.

The CDR3 bases are TGTGCCAGCAGTTACCCATCTAGCGGGGGGGAATTCTTC. This gives the protein CASSYPSSGGEFF. The rearrangement links TRBV6-5 to TRBJ2-1; 12 nucleotides line up with TRBD2. The CDR3 is 13 amino acids. V shed 2 bases and J 16 bases; nucleotides not matched to a gene: 6. Germline V gene data show CDR1 as MNHEY and CDR2 as SVGAGI.